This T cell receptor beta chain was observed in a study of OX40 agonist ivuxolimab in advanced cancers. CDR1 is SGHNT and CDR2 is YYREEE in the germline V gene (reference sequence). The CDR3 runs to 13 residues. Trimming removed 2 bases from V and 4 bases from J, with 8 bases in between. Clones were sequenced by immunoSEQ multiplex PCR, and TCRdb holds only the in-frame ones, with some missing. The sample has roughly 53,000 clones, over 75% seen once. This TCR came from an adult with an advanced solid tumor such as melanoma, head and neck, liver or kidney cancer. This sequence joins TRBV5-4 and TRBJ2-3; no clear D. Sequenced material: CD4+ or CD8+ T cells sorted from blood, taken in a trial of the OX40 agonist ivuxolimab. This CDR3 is CASSLTWSDTQYF. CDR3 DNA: TGTGCCAGCAGCTTAACGTGGTCAGATACGCAGTATTTT.